The 19 T cell receptor beta chains reported below all come from one sample, sequenced in a study of T cell repertoires in cytomegalovirus infection. TCRdb reprocessed the reads via MiXCR and lists one record per CDR3 protein. Of more than 200,000 distinct CDR3 sequences in the sample, roughly 9% are singletons; the top ten hold roughly 16%. Sequencing was done on a sample of PBMCs. Receptor source: a human donor in good health (CMV status not recorded). Some clones in this sample may be carry-over from other donors' samples.

This clonotype was seen at least ten times. CDR3 sequence reads: CASSARGMNTEAFF. The CDR3 coding sequence is TGTGCCAGCAGCGCCAGAGGTATGAACACTGAAGCTTTCTTT. The genes are TRBV7-2 and TRBJ1-1, with unresolved D. The germline gives CDR1 SGHTA, CDR2 FQGNSA. Trimming removed 5 bases from V and 0 bases from J, with 10 bases in between. This CDR3 comprises 14 residues.

The rearrangement links TRBV7-8 to TRBJ1-1, with TRBD1 matching over 8 bases. The CDR3 extends over 13 amino acids. Germline V gene sequence: CDR1 SGHVS, CDR2 FQNEAQ. Germline trimming cut 0 bases from V and 11 bases from J; bases unmatched to any gene: 5. In DNA form, the CDR3 reads TGTGCCAGCAGCTTAGCAAGGACAGGGAGGGCTTTCTTT. Its protein is CASSLARTGRAFF. The full variable domain, rest sourced from reference TRBV7-8 and TRBJ1-1, is GAGVSQSPRYKVAKRGQDVALRCDPISGHVSLFWYQQALGQGPEFLTYFQNEAQLDKSGLPSDRFFAERPEGSVSTLKIQRTQQEDSAVYLCASSLARTGRAFFGQGTRLTVV.

The chain is built from TRBV11-2 and TRBJ2-5; D call uncertain. Germline V gene lookup returns CDR1 SGHAT and CDR2 FQNNGV. V lost 4 bases and J 4 bases, leaving 10 bases between the germline ends. The CDR3 is made up of 13 amino acids. The CDR3 DNA follows: TGTGCCAGCAGCTCCCGTTGGGGAGAGACCCAGTACTTC. Translating it yields CASSSRWGETQYF.

The rearrangement links TRBV20-1 to TRBJ1-1, with TRBD1 identical over 9 bases. The germline gives CDR1 DFQATT, CDR2 SNEGSKA (reference sequence). V lost 1 base and J lost 1; bases outside the gene matches: 4. The length of the CDR3 is 15 residues. The CDR3 sequence is CSARVGTGRNTEAFF. The CDR3 DNA reads as TGCAGTGCTAGAGTGGGGACAGGGAGGAACACTGAAGCTTTCTTT.

This clonotype was seen many times. V usage is TRBV14 and J usage is TRBJ1-6; tentative D call: TRBD1 (5 bases). Deletions cut 1 base from V and 11 bases from J, with 15 bases between. This CDR3 comprises 15 residues. The germline V gene has CDR1 SGHDN and CDR2 FVKESK. The CDR3 here is CASSQGSGPVTPLHF. CDR3 DNA: TGTGCCAGCAGCCAAGGCTCGGGACCAGTAACACCCCTCCACTTT. The full variable domain, in which reference TRBV14 and TRBJ1-6 provide the parts outside the CDR3, is EAGVTQFPSHSVIEKGQTVTLRCDPISGHDNLYWYRRVMGKEIKFLLHFVKESKQDESGMPNNRFLAERTGGTYSTLKVQPAELEDSGVYFCASSQGSGPVTPLHFGNGTRLTVT.

This clonotype was counted many times. The chain is built from TRBV6-4 and TRBJ1-2; no clear D gene. This CDR3 spans 13 amino acids. V was pared by 4 bases and J by 7 bases, with 13 bases between. CDR1 MRHNA and CDR2 SNTAGT come from the germline V gene. CDR3 sequence: CASSADGVSGYTF. DNA of the CDR3: TGTGCCAGCAGTGCCGACGGAGTGTCTGGCTACACCTTC.

This clonotype was seen at least ten times. This chain links TRBV6-5 with TRBJ1-2; 7 bases are shared with TRBD1. Trimming at V came to 4 bases and at J to 4 bases, leaving 9 bases not matched to a gene. Per germline, CDR1 MNHEY and CDR2 SVGAGI. The CDR3 loop spans 15 amino acids. In DNA form, the CDR3 reads TGTGCCAGCAGTTCCCCGGACAGGTACCCCTATGGCTACACCTTC. It is translated as CASSSPDRYPYGYTF.

This clonotype was found many times. The rearrangement links TRBV20-1 to TRBJ2-1; TRBD2 matches at 12 bases. V lost 2 bases, J lost 7 bases, and 3 bases stayed unmatched. The CDR3 consists of 14 residues. Germline V gene lookup returns CDR1 DFQATT and CDR2 SNEGSKA (reference sequence). The CDR3 here is CSARMGLAGNEQFF. The DNA for the CDR3 is TGCAGTGCTAGAATGGGACTAGCGGGTAATGAGCAGTTCTTC.

This clonotype was counted at least ten times. The rearrangement joins TRBV30 to TRBJ2-7, with D possibly matching TRBD2 (6 bases). The V gene lost 3 bases and the J gene lost 9 bases, with 21 bases spanning the gap. Looked up from germline, CDR1 is GTSNPN and CDR2 is SVGIG (reference sequence). The CDR3 covers 14 residues. DNA for the CDR3: TGTGCCTGGAGCGCCGTCGACAGCTTCGGGGGGCAGTACTTC. Translation: CAWSAVDSFGGQYF.

The chain is built from TRBV12-3 or TRBV12-4 and TRBJ2-5; 10 bases map to TRBD1. V shed 4 bases and J 5 bases; nucleotides not matched to a gene: 10. The CDR3 has 16 amino acids. CDR3 sequence: CASSSTAGTGVETQYF. CDR3 bases: TGTGCCAGCAGTTCGACTGCCGGGACAGGGGTGGAGACCCAGTACTTC.

This clonotype was recorded at least ten times. V gene TRBV7-9 combines with J gene TRBJ2-7; 7 bases match TRBD2. Per the germline V gene, CDR1 is SEHNR and CDR2 is FQNEAQ (reference sequence). The V and J ends lost 4 bases and 1 base, in that order; junction bases with no gene match: 10. CDR3 length: 16 amino acids. The CDR3 is CASSSTRGGSSYEQYF. The DNA of the CDR3 is TGTGCCAGCAGCTCCACCCGGGGCGGGAGTTCCTACGAGCAGTACTTC.

This clonotype occurred a few times. The V and J genes are TRBV6-5 and TRBJ1-1; 11 nucleotides match TRBD1. CDR3 size: 17 residues. Unmatched junction bases numbered 15, after V lost 6 bases and J lost 6 bases. Germline V gene lookup returns CDR1 MNHEY and CDR2 SVGAGI. CDR3 residues: CASRTKVPGQGDSEAFF. The CDR3 DNA is TGTGCCAGCAGAACTAAGGTTCCGGGACAGGGGGATTCTGAAGCTTTCTTT.

This rearrangement joins TRBV4-2 to TRBJ1-5; 7 bases agree with TRBD1. Per germline, CDR1 LGHNA and CDR2 YNFKEQ. Trimming cost V 0 bases and J 2 bases; bases outside gene matches: 4. The CDR3 sequence is 16 residues long. The CDR3 sequence is CASSQDGTVGNQPQHF. DNA of the CDR3: TGTGCCAGCAGCCAAGATGGGACAGTCGGCAATCAGCCCCAGCATTTT.

Many counts were recorded for this clonotype. The CDR3 loop is CASSSQTGLNQPQHF. The CDR3 nucleotides are TGTGCCAGCAGCTCTCAGACAGGGCTCAATCAGCCCCAGCATTTT. The chain combines TRBV7-2 with TRBJ1-5; 7 nucleotides line up with TRBD1. The CDR3 has 15 amino acids. J was trimmed by 3 bases and V by 4 bases; bases with no gene match: 6. Per germline, CDR1 SGHTA and CDR2 FQGNSA.

In this sample, this clonotype turned up many times. The rearrangement joins TRBV7-2 to TRBJ2-1; 12 nucleotides agree with TRBD2. Germline V lookup: CDR1 SGHTA, CDR2 FQGNSA. The CDR3 is 16 amino acids. V was clipped by 0 bases and J by 9 bases; unmatched bases: 6. CDR3 loop: CASSLALAGGLGEQFF. CDR3 in DNA: TGTGCCAGCAGCTTAGCGCTAGCGGGAGGGCTCGGTGAGCAGTTCTTC.

Concerning this clonotype: A read error may account for a junction end that differs from germline. This chain joins TRBV20-1 and TRBJ1-5, with D possibly TRBD1 on 5 matching bases. This CDR3 has 14 residues. The germline CDR1 and CDR2 sequences are DFQATT and SNEGSKA (reference sequence). The CDR3 here is CSTRREQGPQPQHF. The CDR3 region has the DNA TGCAGTACTAGGCGGGAGCAGGGTCCTCAGCCCCAGCATTTT.

This chain joins TRBV6-6 and TRBJ2-3; weak D call: TRBD2 (5 bases). Germline assignment: CDR1 MNHNY and CDR2 SVGAGI (reference sequence). V lost 4 bases, J lost 2 bases, and 16 bases lay in between. The CDR3 has 16 residues. The DNA of the CDR3 is TGTGCCAGCAGTTCCCTCGGAAGCGGATTCACAGATACGCAGTATTTT. Amino acids: CASSSLGSGFTDTQYF.

This clonotype showed up many times. V usage is TRBV6-2 or TRBV6-3 and J usage is TRBJ1-5, with D maybe TRBD1 (6 bases). CDR1 MNHEY and CDR2 SVGEGT come from the germline V gene. The CDR3 loop spans 19 amino acids. Trimming took off 0 bases at V and 0 bases at J, with 18 bases between the two ends. CDR3 sequence: CASSYSRGQFLYSNQPQHF. Here the CDR3 DNA reads TGTGCCAGCAGTTACTCGAGAGGACAGTTTCTATATAGCAATCAGCCCCAGCATTTT.

This clonotype was detected a few times. The gene calls are TRBV12-3 or TRBV12-4 and TRBJ1-3; no reliable D call. V lost 8 bases to trimming and J lost 2 bases, with 13 bases between them. The CDR3 has 14 residues. DNA for the CDR3: TGTGCCAGCGCTCCGTGGGCGGCTGGAAACACCATATATTTT. Its protein product is CASAPWAAGNTIYF.